This T cell receptor (beta chain) appears in the sequencing data of a study of beta chain features in type 1 diabetes. The CDR3 contains 15 residues. Trimming removed 4 bases from V and 3 bases from J, with 17 bases in between. Germline CDR1 is SGHRS and CDR2 is YFSETQ. This clone was observed a handful of times. The authors reverse transcribed all of the isolated RNA, so sequencing captured expressed TCRB transcripts. Assay: immunoSEQ multiplex PCR; the TCRdb copy retains only in-frame clones and omits some. Of about 900,000 clones listed, 17% are singletons. Input material: naive CD4+ T cells from blood. This clonotype originated in a young woman in good health. The chain carries TRBV5-1 and TRBJ2-7, with D perhaps assigned TRBD1 or TRBD2 (5 bases each). Here the CDR3 DNA reads TGCGCCAGCAGCCCCCGGATCGGGACCAGCTACGAGCAGTACTTC. Amino acid sequence: CASSPRIGTSYEQYF.